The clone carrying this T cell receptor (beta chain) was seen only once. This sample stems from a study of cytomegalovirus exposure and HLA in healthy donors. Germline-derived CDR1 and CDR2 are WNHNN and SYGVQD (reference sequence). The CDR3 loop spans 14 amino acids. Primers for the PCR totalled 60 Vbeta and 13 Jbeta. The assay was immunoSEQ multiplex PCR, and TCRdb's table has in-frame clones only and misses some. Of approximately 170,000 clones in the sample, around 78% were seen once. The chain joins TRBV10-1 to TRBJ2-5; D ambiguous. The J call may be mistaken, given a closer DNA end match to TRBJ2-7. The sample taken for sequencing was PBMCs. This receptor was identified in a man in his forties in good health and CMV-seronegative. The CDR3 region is CASSERPDSYEQYF. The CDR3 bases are TGCGCCAGCAGTGAGCGTCCCGACTCCTACGAGCAGTACTTC.